This T cell receptor (beta chain) was captured in a study of CD8 T cells in ankylosing spondylitis. Study results and caveats: Prior work had noted some motif variants in reactive arthritis blood and synovial fluid.

In this sample, this clonotype is medium-sized (0.01 to 0.1%). As yet, its antigen is unknown. Library preparation for TCR beta used quantitative 5'-RACE with molecular barcodes. TCRdb independently ran MiXCR on the 5' RACE reads; one entry per CDR3 protein. The data hold approximately 140,000 distinct CDR3 sequences, with about 42% observed a single time. The CDR3 extends over 16 amino acids. V was shortened by 6 bases and J by 8 bases, with 22 bases between the two germline ends. The V gene is TRBV12-3 or TRBV12-4, the J gene TRBJ1-4, with D possibly being TRBD1 (5 bases). The source is a male donor with ankylosing spondylitis. Material: synovial fluid, either unsorted or a sorted T cell fraction (not recorded which). Here the CDR3 reads CASSLLGGGAREKLFF. DNA of the CDR3: TGTGCCAGCAGCCTCCTTGGAGGAGGGGCTAGAGAAAAACTGTTTTTT.